The rows below give T cell receptor beta chains drawn from one sample of a study of tumor-infiltrating lymphocytes in primary liver carcinoma. TCRdb independently ran MiXCR on the multiplex PCR reads; one entry per CDR3 protein. This sample has about 310,000 distinct CDR3 sequences, with around three fifths found just once. Sample: peripheral blood. The receptors derive from a woman aged 25 to 39 with primary liver carcinoma and hepatitis B virus infection. The CDR3 runs from the conserved cysteine through the conserved F or W. Each record gives: D gene, V gene, clone size, J gene, CDR3 protein, CDR3 DNA. A D gene is named only where the DNA matches it firmly. Not all rows give a size; the values are once, few, many and, for expanded clones, a class.

D gene: TRBD1; V gene: TRBV10-3; clone size: many; J gene: TRBJ1-5; CDR3 protein: CAISELQGTQPQHF; CDR3 DNA: TGTGCCATCAGTGAGCTACAGGGGACTCAGCCCCAGCATTTT
D gene: TRBD2; V gene: TRBV7-9; clone size: .; J gene: TRBJ2-5; CDR3 protein: CASSLALAGGSETQYF; CDR3 DNA: TGTGCCAGCAGCTTAGCGCTAGCGGGAGGGTCGGAGACCCAGTACTTC
D gene: .; V gene: TRBV14; clone size: .; J gene: TRBJ2-1; CDR3 protein: CASSQGSTNYNEQFF; CDR3 DNA: TGTGCCAGCAGCCAAGGTTCCACGAACTACAATGAGCAGTTCTTC
D gene: .; V gene: TRBV12-3/TRBV12-4; clone size: few; J gene: TRBJ2-1; CDR3 protein: CASTPNRQGAYNEQFF; CDR3 DNA: TGTGCCAGCACCCCGAATAGGCAGGGCGCCTACAATGAGCAGTTCTTC
D gene: .; V gene: TRBV7-9; clone size: few; J gene: TRBJ2-5; CDR3 protein: CASSPRGPETQYF; CDR3 DNA: TGTGCCAGCAGCCCAAGAGGTCCGGAGACCCAGTACTTC
D gene: .; V gene: TRBV5-1; clone size: .; J gene: TRBJ2-1; CDR3 protein: CASSLGSSNEQFF; CDR3 DNA: TGCGCCAGCAGCTTGGGTAGCAGCAATGAGCAGTTCTTC
D gene: .; V gene: TRBV5-6; clone size: .; J gene: TRBJ1-6; CDR3 protein: CANSPGALNSPLHF; CDR3 DNA: TGTGCCAACAGCCCCGGGGCGCTGAATTCACCCCTCCACTTT
D gene: .; V gene: TRBV29-1; clone size: .; J gene: TRBJ2-7; CDR3 protein: CSILRGMYEQYF; CDR3 DNA: TGCAGCATTTTACGGGGAATGTACGAGCAGTACTTC
D gene: .; V gene: TRBV5-1; clone size: once; J gene: TRBJ2-2; CDR3 protein: CASSLTGLPNTGELFF; CDR3 DNA: TGCGCCAGTAGCTTGACGGGCCTACCGAACACCGGGGAGCTGTTTTTT
D gene: .; V gene: TRBV4-2; clone size: many; J gene: TRBJ1-1; CDR3 protein: CASSQPWGDTEAFF; CDR3 DNA: TGTGCCAGCAGCCAGCCCTGGGGGGATACTGAAGCTTTCTTT